This TCR beta chain was recovered during a study of CD8 T cells in Susac syndrome. Whole-study context: At the time their blood was drawn, patients with Susac syndrome were either therapy-naive, on corticosteroids (with some of them also receiving intravenous immunoglobulin), or on intravenous immunoglobulin alone.

The sample holds one count of this clonotype. What it binds is not known. The sequenced target, TCR beta, came from blood CD8+ and CD4+ T cells. CDR3 length: 14 amino acids. Deletions cut 3 bases from V and 0 bases from J, with 7 bases between. Germline V lookup: CDR1 KGHDR, CDR2 SFDVKD. Regarding the study as a whole: Expansion of Susac CD8+ clones peaked in TEMRA cells and in active patients.

With random hexamers, about 0.5 to 1 ug RNA was reverse transcribed. TCRdb ran MiXCR on the immunoSEQ multiplex PCR reads and lists one entry per CDR3 protein. The table lists some 200,000 distinct CDR3 sequences, 95% of them singletons. The material sequenced was CD8+ T cells from PBMCs. The origin of this receptor is a human donor with Susac syndrome. This sequence joins TRBV24-1 and TRBJ1-2; D ambiguous. CDR3 loop: CATSDPNTNYGYTF. The CDR3 DNA is TGTGCCACCAGTGATCCCAATACTAACTATGGCTACACCTTC.